This TCR beta chain came from a study of T cells after yellow fever vaccination. Study summary: In the case of low-cell-number fractions, SMART-Seq v4 Ultra Low Input was used for preparation.

Germline CDR1 and CDR2: MGHDK and SYGVNS. The germline V and J ends were trimmed by 2 bases and 5 bases, with 15 bases remaining between them. This CDR3 contains 15 residues. Overall study findings and caveats: Reappearing after the booster were most of the clones from primary vaccination (96% CD4, approximately 85% CD8). Contamination of FACS-sorted repertoires by abundant clonotypes from the bulk population could occur.

Note on this clonotype: Its antigen is not identified.

It was through 5'RACE template switching that TCR cDNA was made, with a universal primer site and UMIs added. TCRdb reprocessed the 5' RACE reads with MiXCR, giving one entry per CDR3 protein. The table has a few hundred thousand distinct CDR3 sequences, about 4% seen once. This sample comprised PBMCs, obtained 5 days after the yellow fever booster vaccination. V and J are TRBV25-1 and TRBJ1-1; TRBD1 might be the D (6 bases). This receptor was obtained from a man between 18 and 29 years old who received the YFV17D yellow fever vaccine. The CDR3, as DNA: TGTGCCAGCAGTGAAAGATCGGGGGCATGGACTGAAGCTTTCTTT. As protein: CASSERSGAWTEAFF.